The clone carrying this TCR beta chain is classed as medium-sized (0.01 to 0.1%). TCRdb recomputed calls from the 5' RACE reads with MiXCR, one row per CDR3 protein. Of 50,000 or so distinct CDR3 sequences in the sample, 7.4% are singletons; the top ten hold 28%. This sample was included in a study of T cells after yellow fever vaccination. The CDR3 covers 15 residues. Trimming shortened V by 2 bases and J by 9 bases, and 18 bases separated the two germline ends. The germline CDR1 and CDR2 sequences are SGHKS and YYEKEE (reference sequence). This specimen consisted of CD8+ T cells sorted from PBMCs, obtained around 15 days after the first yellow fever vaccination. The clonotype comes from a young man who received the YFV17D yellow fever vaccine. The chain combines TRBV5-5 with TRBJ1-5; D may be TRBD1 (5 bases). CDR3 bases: TGTGCCAGCAGCTTATACCGGGACTCCCCCAGGCCCCAGCATTTT. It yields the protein CASSLYRDSPRPQHF.